In its sample, the clone carrying this T cell receptor beta chain was seen once. Its antigen is not known. J gave up 6 bases and V 6 bases, and 5 bases lay outside the gene matches. Germline V gene sequence: CDR1 LGHNA, CDR2 YSLEER. The CDR3 is 14 amino acids. The data were obtained in a study of cytomegalovirus exposure and HLA in healthy donors. Study-wide results and limits: Data from an earlier analysis indicated that most TCR beta V segments were productive either about 87% or about 30% of the time.

The PCR was carried out with 60 Vbeta primers and 13 Jbeta primers. Per the original data handling: There were 70 million to 95 million unique TCR beta chains by a later count, and around 10 million of them were shared. Assay: immunoSEQ multiplex PCR; the TCRdb copy retains only in-frame clones and omits some. V and J calls and clone size are those listed in that table; D and trimming were worked out from the DNA. The sample shows under 200,000 clones, over 75% of them seen only once. The J gene is TRBJ1-5, the V gene TRBV4-3; TRBD1 agrees at 10 bases. This TCR came from a woman aged 45-65 years in good health and CMV-seronegative. Sequencing was performed on PBMCs. CDR3 sequence: CASSSGQGFQPQHF. DNA of the CDR3: TGCGCCAGCAGTTCGGGACAGGGGTTTCAGCCCCAGCATTTT.